This T cell receptor (beta chain) is from a study of CD8+ T cells in alopecia areata. The V and J ends lost 10 bases and 5 bases respectively, with 11 bases between them. Germline values: CDR1 ENHRY, CDR2 SYGVKD. The CDR3 is 11 amino acids. After isolation, RNA underwent reverse transcription to generate cDNA as the sequencing template. Assay used: immunoSEQ multiplex PCR; TCRdb lists only in-frame clones, some missing. The profile shows approximately 180,000 clones, about 61% of them singletons. The treatment is: oral pan-JAK inhibitor, 5-10 mg twice daily. V is TRBV10-3 and J is TRBJ1-2; D is unresolved. Sample: CD4+ T cells sorted from blood, taken between weeks 55 and 65, from a patient treated with tofacitinib. The clonotype originates from a human donor with alopecia areata. The CDR3 is CASRSRYGYTF. The CDR3 DNA reads TGTGCCAGCCGATCCCGTTATGGCTACACCTTC.